Each of the 16 T cell receptor beta chains below was sequenced from the same sample in a study of vaccination and CD4 T cells after COVID-19. The antigens these receptors bind are not known. Treatment noted: roughly 10-day PBMC culture with coronavirus spike peptide pools or control peptides (ViraFEST assay). The Oncomine TCR Beta short-read assay was what sequenced the DNA obtained from cultured CD4+ T cells. From the PCR reads, TCRdb called clonotypes with MiXCR, one entry per CDR3 protein. The repertoire holds around 15,000 distinct CDR3 sequences, with approximately 71% as singletons. Specimen: CD4+ T cells from blood, cultured in vitro. The origin of the receptors is a human donor who had recovered from COVID-19.

This clonotype showed up just once. The genes are TRBV28 and TRBJ1-2; D possibly corresponds to TRBD1 (5 bases). This CDR3 is 15 amino acids long. Germline V gives CDR1 MDHEN, CDR2 SYDVKM. V was cut by 1 base and J by 7 bases, with 16 bases left in between. CDR3 region: CASSLSGGPILGYTF. Written as DNA, the CDR3 is TGTGCCAGCAGTTTATCTGGGGGACCTATCCTTGGCTACACCTTC.

This chain connects TRBV15 to TRBJ1-5; D is ambiguous. V lost 8 bases and J 6 bases, leaving 11 bases between the germline ends. The CDR3 has 12 amino acids. Germline CDR1 LNHNV, CDR2 YYDKDF (reference sequence). CDR3 bases: TGTGCCACCGGGAGGACCGGTCAGCCCCAGCATTTT. Its translation is CATGRTGQPQHF.

This sequence joins TRBV28 and TRBJ1-2; 7 bases agree with TRBD1. This CDR3 comprises 14 residues. V trimming: 5 bases; J trimming: 8 bases; junction bases outside the gene matches: 11. Germline V CDR1 and CDR2: MDHEN, SYDVKM. CDR3 sequence reads: CASSPRDRVGGYTF. For the CDR3, the DNA is TGTGCCAGCAGTCCTCGCGACAGGGTGGGAGGCTACACCTTC.

The chain has TRBV20-1 and TRBJ1-1; TRBD1 agrees at 8 bases. The CDR3 is made up of 15 amino acids. Trimming took 5 bases from V and 3 from J; bases not matched to a gene: 11. The germline V gene encodes CDR1 DFQATT and CDR2 SNEGSKA (reference sequence). In DNA form, the CDR3 reads TGCAGTGCTCCACAGGGGGGGAGGGTGGACACTGAAGCTTTCTTT. As protein: CSAPQGGRVDTEAFF.

J is TRBJ1-1 and V is TRBV30; D not resolved. Germline lookup yields CDR1 GTSNPN and CDR2 SVGIG (reference sequence). There are 12 residues in the CDR3. Trimming left V 5 bases short and J 7 bases short, with 14 bases between. CDR3 sequence: CAWSVIGREAFF. CDR3 sequence (DNA): TGTGCCTGGTCCGTAATTGGGCGTGAAGCTTTCTTT.

The V gene is TRBV6-1, the J gene TRBJ1-2, with TRBD1 identical over 9 bases. J lost 5 bases, V lost 5 bases, and 9 bases had no gene match. This CDR3 has 15 amino acids. Germline CDR1 and CDR2: MNHNS and SASEGT. The CDR3 DNA sequence: TGTGCCAGCAGTCACCCACAGGGGGCAGATTATGGCTACACCTTC. It translates to CASSHPQGADYGYTF.

In this sample, this clonotype turned up a few times. This chain links TRBV15 with TRBJ1-2, with D perhaps matching TRBD1 (6 bases). Trimming took off 5 bases at V and 8 bases at J, with 15 bases between the two ends. CDR1 is LNHNV and CDR2 is YYDKDF in the germline V gene (reference sequence). The CDR3 is made up of 13 amino acids. The CDR3 bases are TGTGCCACCAGCGCTTACAGGGAGGGAGGCTACACCTTC. Protein sequence: CATSAYREGGYTF.

The rearrangement links TRBV20-1 to TRBJ2-7; D gene unclear. Germline V gene sequence: CDR1 DFQATT, CDR2 SNEGSKA (reference sequence). Trimming took 3 bases from V and 6 from J, leaving 6 bases between them. There are 10 residues in the CDR3. For the CDR3, the DNA is TGCAGTGCTAGTATGGGCGAGCAGTACTTC. This encodes CSASMGEQYF.

V and J are TRBV6-5 and TRBJ1-1, with D possibly matching TRBD1 (6 bases). There are 15 residues in the CDR3. The germline V gene encodes CDR1 MNHEY and CDR2 SVGAGI. V lost 2 bases, J lost 0 bases, and 10 bases lay in between. CDR3 in DNA: TGTGCCAGCAGTTACGGACAGACCCTGAACACTGAAGCTTTCTTT. Amino acid sequence: CASSYGQTLNTEAFF.

This clonotype came up once. This chain joins TRBV19 and TRBJ1-5; 9 bases are shared with TRBD1. This CDR3 contains 16 residues. Trimming cost V 2 bases and J 6 bases; bases outside gene matches: 8. Germline assignment: CDR1 LNHDA and CDR2 SQIVND (reference sequence). The CDR3 sequence is CASSISGTGRAQPQHF. DNA for the CDR3: TGTGCCAGTAGTATATCGGGGACAGGGCGGGCTCAGCCCCAGCATTTT.

This chain connects TRBV27 to TRBJ1-2; 9 bases align to TRBD1. Trimming at V came to 2 bases and at J to 7 bases, leaving 17 bases not matched to a gene. CDR1 MNHEY and CDR2 SMNVEV come from the germline V gene (reference sequence). The CDR3 has 18 amino acids. The CDR3 spells CASSLGAGQGLGLGGYTF. CDR3 bases: TGTGCCAGCAGTTTAGGGGCGGGACAGGGATTAGGTCTAGGTGGCTACACCTTC.

In its sample, this clonotype was seen once. V and J are TRBV11-2 and TRBJ1-5; no clear D gene. Germline CDR1 SGHAT, CDR2 FQNNGV. This CDR3 spans 15 amino acids. Trimming cost V 2 bases and J 0 bases, with 8 bases left between them. CDR3 region: CASSLTPNSNQPQHF. In DNA, the CDR3 is TGTGCCAGCAGCTTAACACCCAATAGCAATCAGCCCCAGCATTTT.

This chain joins TRBV28 and TRBJ1-5; TRBD1 matches at 7 bases. In germline, CDR1 is MDHEN, CDR2 SYDVKM. The CDR3 covers 16 residues. Trimming at V came to 6 bases and at J to 4 bases, leaving 12 bases not matched to a gene. CDR3 region: CASRSWGTGVNQPQHF. The CDR3 region has the DNA TGTGCCAGCAGATCCTGGGGAACAGGGGTAAATCAGCCCCAGCATTTT.

The rearrangement joins TRBV28 to TRBJ2-5, with a weak D call TRBD2 (6 bases). This CDR3 spans 15 amino acids. Germline values: CDR1 MDHEN, CDR2 SYDVKM. V was shortened by 2 bases and J by 1 base, with 11 bases between the two germline ends. The CDR3 loop reads CASSLGDSFQETQYF. The CDR3 DNA follows: TGTGCCAGCAGTTTAGGGGACTCCTTCCAAGAGACCCAGTACTTC.

This clonotype was observed a handful of times. V usage is TRBV6-1 and J usage is TRBJ2-3; the D gene is possibly TRBD2 (6 bases). This CDR3 has 15 amino acids. Germline CDR1 and CDR2: MNHNS and SASEGT. V was cut by 2 bases and J by 0 bases, with 9 bases left in between. The CDR3 protein is CASSEWGTSTDTQYF. The CDR3 DNA follows: TGTGCCAGCAGTGAATGGGGGACTAGCACAGATACGCAGTATTTT.

The rearrangement uses TRBV5-4 and TRBJ1-2; maybe TRBD1 (6 bases). CDR3 length equals 13 residues. Germline V lookup: CDR1 SGHNT, CDR2 YYREEE (reference sequence). V lost 5 bases to trimming and J lost 8 bases, with 16 bases between them. CDR3 bases: TGTGCCAGCAGATTCACAGGGATTCCGGGCTACACCTTC. Translation: CASRFTGIPGYTF.